Below are 17 T cell receptor beta chains sequenced from a single sample in a study of blood T cells in healthy people across ages. The use of a sample-barcoded 5' primer and a J-beta primer mix characterized a second PCR of roughly 7 to 11 cycles. One entry per CDR3 protein, called by TCRdb with MiXCR from the 5' RACE reads. The data show 650,000 to 1,000,000 distinct CDR3 sequences, approximately 35% seen once. The sample consisted of blood. The receptors derive from a man between 18 and 29 years old in good health.

This clonotype was seen only once. A much bigger clone sits one base away, suggesting this may be a read error. V is TRBV15 and J is TRBJ2-3; D is ambiguous. The CDR3 totals 13 residues. Germline V gene lookup returns CDR1 LNHNV and CDR2 YYDKDF (reference sequence). CDR3 sequence reads: CVTSPGWTSRQYF. CDR3 in DNA: TGTGTCACCAGCCCTGGTTGGACGTCCCGGCAGTATTTT.

The chain links TRBV6-5 to TRBJ1-1, with D unclear. From germline, CDR1 is MNHEY and CDR2 SVGAGI. CDR3 size: 11 residues. V gave up 8 bases and J gave up 4 bases, with 8 bases separating them. CDR3 DNA sequence: TGTGCCAGCCGTGGACTCACTGAAGCTTTCTTT. This encodes CASRGLTEAFF.

J is TRBJ1-6 and V is TRBV12-3 or TRBV12-4, with D possibly TRBD1 on 5 matching bases. The CDR3 sequence is 14 residues long. V lost 4 bases and J lost 4, with 8 bases in between. CDR3 DNA sequence: TGTGCCAGCAGTTCCCCAGGGTATAATTCACCCCTCCACTTT. As protein: CASSSPGYNSPLHF.

This clonotype showed up just a few times. Written as DNA, the CDR3 is TGTGCCAGCTCACCCCTGGGGGACAGAGAGTATGGCTACACCTTC. Protein: CASSPLGDREYGYTF. The V and J genes are TRBV18 and TRBJ1-2; 7 bases fit TRBD1. Germline V gene data show CDR1 as KGHSH and CDR2 as LQKENI. This CDR3 is built from 15 residues. V dropped 3 bases and J dropped 5; count of bases not matched to a gene: 9. The whole variable domain, remainder taken from reference TRBV18 and TRBJ1-2, is NAGVMQNPRHLVRRRGQEARLRCSPMKGHSHVYWYRQLPEEGLKFMVYLQKENIIDESGMPKERFSAEFPKEGPSILRIQQVVRGDSAAYFCASSPLGDREYGYTFGSGTRLTVV.

This clonotype was seen at least ten times. V and J are TRBV5-5 and TRBJ1-2; 7 bases align to TRBD1. The V and J ends lost 4 bases and 4 bases, in that order; junction bases with no gene match: 7. The CDR3 runs to 14 residues. The V gene's germline CDR1 is SGHKS and CDR2 YYEKEE (reference sequence). For the CDR3, the DNA is TGTGCCAGCAGCACCCGGGACAGCCCCTATGGCTACACCTTC. Amino acids: CASSTRDSPYGYTF.

The table lists this clonotype with a few counts. This chain links TRBV5-1 with TRBJ2-3; no reliable D call. The V end lost 0 bases, the J end lost 4 bases, and 6 bases lay between the germline ends. CDR1 SGHRS and CDR2 YFSETQ come from the germline V gene. The CDR3 runs to 13 residues. CDR3 region: CASSLAAPDTQYF. The CDR3 nucleotides are TGCGCCAGCAGCTTGGCTGCTCCAGATACGCAGTATTTT.

This chain connects TRBV9 to TRBJ1-1; 8 positions match TRBD1. From germline, CDR1 is SGDLS and CDR2 YYNGEE. V lost 2 bases and J lost 8; bases outside the gene matches: 5. The CDR3 consists of 13 residues. The CDR3 coding sequence is TGTGCCAGCAGCGTCGAAGGGACAGGCGAAGCTTTCTTT. It specifies CASSVEGTGEAFF.

The chain uses TRBV10-3 and TRBJ1-1; no firm D call. V lost 4 bases to trimming and J lost 0 bases, with 6 bases between them. Looked up from germline, CDR1 is ENHRY and CDR2 is SYGVKD. CDR3 size: 13 residues. In DNA, the CDR3 is TGTGCCATCAGTGGGGTAATGAACACTGAAGCTTTCTTT. It is translated as CAISGVMNTEAFF.

This clonotype was found a few times. J is TRBJ1-5 and V is TRBV2, with D possibly being TRBD1 (5 bases). This CDR3 comprises 15 residues. Per germline, CDR1 SNHLY and CDR2 FYNNEI. V was pared by 3 bases and J by 5 bases, with 14 bases between. DNA of the CDR3: TGTGCCAGCAGTGATTTTGGGAGGGACCATCAGCCCCAGCATTTT. Residues: CASSDFGRDHQPQHF. Filled out from reference TRBV2 and TRBJ1-5, the complete variable domain reads EPEVTQTPSHQVTQMGQEVILRCVPISNHLYFYWYRQILGQKVEFLVSFYNNEISEKSEIFDDQFSVERPDGSNFTLKIRSTKLEDSAMYFCASSDFGRDHQPQHFGDGTRLSIL.

The chain uses TRBV4-1 and TRBJ1-1; D not certain. The germline gives CDR1 MGHRA, CDR2 YSYEKL. The CDR3 length is 13 residues. Trimming shortened V by 0 bases and J by 7 bases, and 9 bases separated the two germline ends. The CDR3 DNA reads TGCGCCAGCAGCCAAGAAAATGCAGGTGAAGCTTTCTTT. It yields the protein CASSQENAGEAFF.

The count of this clonotype is one. This chain connects TRBV6-2 or TRBV6-3 to TRBJ2-7; D unresolved. There are 11 residues in the CDR3. Per germline, CDR1 MNHEY and CDR2 SVGEGT. Trimming cost V 10 bases and J 4 bases, with 11 bases left between them. The CDR3 DNA sequence: TGTGCCACGGCCAGATCGTACGAGCAGTACTTC. This translates into CATARSYEQYF.

Remarks on this clonotype: A much larger clonotype is one base distant, so this may be a read error. The rearrangement uses TRBV12-3 or TRBV12-4 and TRBJ2-7; TRBD1 aligns across 12 bases. The CDR3 totals 16 residues. V was pared by 5 bases and J by 3 bases, with 8 bases of the junction left unmatched. As DNA, the CDR3 is TGTGCCAGCAGTCCCGGGACAGGGGGCATGCTCTACGAGCAGTACTTC. It translates to CASSPGTGGMLYEQYF.

The chain recombines TRBV14 with TRBJ1-1; 7 bases are shared with TRBD1. CDR3 length equals 17 residues. CDR1 SGHDN and CDR2 FVKESK come from the germline V gene. The junction had 15 bases not matched to a gene; V was cut back by 6 bases and J by 2 bases. In DNA, the CDR3 is TGTGCCAGCAGACCATTACGGGGACAGTCCATAAACACTGAAGCTTTCTTT. It encodes CASRPLRGQSINTEAFF.

This clonotype occurred a few times. The chain uses TRBV3-1 and TRBJ2-3; D may be TRBD2 (6 bases). The CDR3 runs 18 residues. Trimming removed 0 bases from V and 0 bases from J, with 16 bases in between. The germline gives CDR1 LGHDT, CDR2 YNNKEL (reference sequence). The CDR3 loop reads CASSQDANGGRSTDTQYF. The CDR3 bases are TGTGCCAGCAGCCAAGATGCGAATGGGGGGAGAAGCACAGATACGCAGTATTTT.

CDR3 in DNA: TGTGCCAGCCTAGTAAACACTGAAGCTTTCTTT. This encodes CASLVNTEAFF. The chain has TRBV19 and TRBJ1-1; D gene uncertain. Trimming removed 9 bases at V and 2 bases at J, with 7 bases between. The CDR3 extends over 11 amino acids. Germline values: CDR1 LNHDA, CDR2 SQIVND (reference sequence). The entire variable domain, with the rest obtained from reference TRBV19 and TRBJ1-1, is as follows: DGGITQSPKYLFRKEGQNVTLSCEQNLNHDAMYWYRQDPGQGLRLIYYSQIVNDFQKGDIAEGYSVSREKKESFPLTVTSAQKNPTAFYLCASLVNTEAFFGQGTRLTVV.

A remark on this clonotype: A read error may produce the germline difference seen at one junction end. The chain joins TRBV30 to TRBJ2-6; D may be TRBD1 (5 bases). The CDR3 extends over 13 amino acids. CDR1 and CDR2 (germline): GTSNPN, SVGIG (reference sequence). The CDR3: CAWQVSGANFLTF. CDR3 DNA: TGTGCCTGGCAGGTCTCTGGGGCCAACTTCCTGACTTTC.

This clonotype was picked up a small number of times. The gene calls are TRBV2 and TRBJ2-7; D remains unclear. Germline CDR1 SNHLY, CDR2 FYNNEI. Trimming left V 4 bases short and J 5 bases short, with 3 bases between. This CDR3 is 10 amino acids long. CDR3 sequence reads: CASSVDEQYF. The CDR3, as DNA: TGTGCCAGCAGTGTCGACGAGCAGTACTTC.